This T cell receptor beta chain derives from a study of OX40 agonist ivuxolimab in advanced cancers. Study summary: Age averaged 60 years (range roughly 20 to 90), and 82.7% were male.

Measured with immunoSEQ multiplex PCR; TCRdb has only the in-frame clones, and not every one. The sample contains about 100,000 clones, about 91% of which appear only once. The source of this sequence is an adult with an advanced solid tumor such as melanoma, head and neck, liver or kidney cancer. Specimen: CD4+ or CD8+ T cells sorted from blood, collected in a trial of the OX40 agonist ivuxolimab.

The CDR3 DNA is TGTGCCACCAGAGGAAGCGGCGGACTCCTCACGAATACGCAGTATTTT. Translating it yields CATRGSGGLLTNTQYF. The V gene is TRBV7-9, the J gene TRBJ2-3; TRBD2 might be the D (5 bases). CDR1 and CDR2 (germline): SEHNR, FQNEAQ (reference sequence). V was cut by 10 bases and J by 7 bases, with 27 bases left in between. CDR3 length: 16 residues.